Detailed here is one T cell receptor beta chain. The data are from a study of blood T cell repertoires in COVID-19. Study in general: Samples came from the United States, Italy and Spain, spanning acute and convalescent COVID-19.

CDR1 SEHNR and CDR2 FQNEAQ come from the germline V gene (reference sequence). The V and J ends lost 5 bases and 0 bases, in that order; junction bases with no gene match: 1. The CDR3 is 15 residues long. The repertoire was sequenced with immunoSEQ multiplex PCR; TCRdb's copy has only in-frame clones and lacks some. Found here are 150,000 to 180,000 clones, about 73% of them singletons; the top ten hold around 1.7%. The clonotype was recovered from a man aged 80 or over with acute or convalescent COVID-19. The chain links TRBV7-9 to TRBJ2-6; 7 nucleotides line up with TRBD2. The sequencing input was peripheral blood. This CDR3 reads CASSGGGSGANVLTF. The CDR3 DNA reads as TGTGCCAGCAGCGGCGGGGGCTCTGGGGCCAACGTCCTGACTTTC.